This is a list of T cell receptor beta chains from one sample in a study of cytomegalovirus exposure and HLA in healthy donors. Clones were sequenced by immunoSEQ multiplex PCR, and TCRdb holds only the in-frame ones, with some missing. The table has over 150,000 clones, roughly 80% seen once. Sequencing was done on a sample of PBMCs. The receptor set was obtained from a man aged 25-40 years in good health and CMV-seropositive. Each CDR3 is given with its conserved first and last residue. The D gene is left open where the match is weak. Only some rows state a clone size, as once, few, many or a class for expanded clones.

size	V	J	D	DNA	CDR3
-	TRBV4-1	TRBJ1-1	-	TGCGCCAGCAGTTACCTCGGACTATCGCAGAACACTGAAGCTTTCTTT	CASSYLGLSQNTEAFF
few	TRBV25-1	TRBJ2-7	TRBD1	TGTGCCAGCAGGGGCAGGGGGACAGGGGGCTACGAGCAGTACTTC	CASRGRGTGGYEQYF
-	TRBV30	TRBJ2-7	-	TGTGCCTGGGCGGGCTCCTACGAGCAGTACTTC	CAWAGSYEQYF
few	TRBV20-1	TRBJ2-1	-	TGCAGTGCTAGAGAAGTCAGGCAGTTCTTC	CSAREVRQFF
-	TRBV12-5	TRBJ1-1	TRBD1	TGTGCTAGTGGTTTGGTACAAGGCAGGGGGACTGAAGCTTTCTTT	CASGLVQGRGTEAFF
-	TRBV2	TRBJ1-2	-	TGTGCCAGCAGTGGAGGCGAGACCTCGTCTGGCTACACCTTC	CASSGGETSSGYTF
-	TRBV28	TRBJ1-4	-	TGTGCCAGCAGGGTAGGACAGCAAGGCTATGCAACTAATGAAAAACTGTTTTTT	CASRVGQQGYATNEKLFF
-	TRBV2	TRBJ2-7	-	TGTGCCAGCAAACCCGGGACGGGAGCCTACGAGCAGTACTTC	CASKPGTGAYEQYF
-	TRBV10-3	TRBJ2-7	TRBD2	TGTGCCATCAGTTTGGGGACTAGCGGCTACGAGCAGTACTTC	CAISLGTSGYEQYF
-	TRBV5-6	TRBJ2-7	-	TGTGCCAGCAGCTTGGGGACAGAGTACGAGCAGTACTTC	CASSLGTEYEQYF
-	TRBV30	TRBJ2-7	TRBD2	TGTGCCTGGAGATATGAACTAGCGGGGTCCGAGCAGTACTTC	CAWRYELAGSEQYF
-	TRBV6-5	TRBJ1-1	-	TGTGCCAGCAGGATCGGGGGTTACACTGAAGCTTTCTTT	CASRIGGYTEAFF
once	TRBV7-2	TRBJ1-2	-	TGTGCCAGCAGCTTAGCGCTGGGAGGCTATGGCTACACCTTC	CASSLALGGYGYTF
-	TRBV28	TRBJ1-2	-	TGTGCCAGCAGACCAAGGGGGGGGTCTGGCTACACCTTC	CASRPRGGSGYTF
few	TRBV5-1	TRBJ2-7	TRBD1	TGTGCCAGCAGCCTGGGACAGGGAAGGTACGAGCAGTACTTC	CASSLGQGRYEQYF
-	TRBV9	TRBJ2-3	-	TGTGCCAGCAGCAATGACAGGTTATCTAGCACAGATACGCAGTATTTT	CASSNDRLSSTDTQYF
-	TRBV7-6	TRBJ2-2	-	TGTGCCAGCACTCAATTACTCTCCGGGGAGCTGTTTTTT	CASTQLLSGELFF
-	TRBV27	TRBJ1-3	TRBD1	TGTGCCAGCAGTGCGGGACAGCAGCACTCTGGAAACACCATATATTTT	CASSAGQQHSGNTIYF
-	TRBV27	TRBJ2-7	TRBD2	TGTGCCAGCAGTTTTCGTCGAACTAGCGGGGGGGCCTACGAGCAGTACTTC	CASSFRRTSGGAYEQYF
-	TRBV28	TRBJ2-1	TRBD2	TGTGCCAGCAGGCCGGGGGGACTACGGTACAATGAGCAGTTCTTC	CASRPGGLRYNEQFF
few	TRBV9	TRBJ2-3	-	TGTGCCAGCAGCGCGGGACTCTCTATCACAGATACGCAGTATTTT	CASSAGLSITDTQYF
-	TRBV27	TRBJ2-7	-	TGTGCCAGCAGACCGGAGACTAGGTCCTACGAGCAGTACTTC	CASRPETRSYEQYF
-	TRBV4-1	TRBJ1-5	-	TGCGCCAGCAGCCAAGACTCGGGTGGGCCCCAGCATTTT	CASSQDSGGPQHF
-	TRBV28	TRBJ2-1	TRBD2	TGTGCCAGCAGCACGACTAGCGGGAGCTCCTACAATGAGCAGTTCTTC	CASSTTSGSSYNEQFF
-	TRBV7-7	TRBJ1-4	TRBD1	TGTGCTAGCAGCAGACAGGGGAAGGGTGAAAAACTGTTTTTT	CASSRQGKGEKLFF
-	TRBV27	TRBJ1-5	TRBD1	TGTGCCAGCAGTTCCACAGGGGTTCAGCCCCAGCATTTT	CASSSTGVQPQHF
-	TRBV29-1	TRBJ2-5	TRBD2	TGCAGCGTTGGGACTAGCGGGAAGCGGGAGACCCAGTACTTC	CSVGTSGKRETQYF
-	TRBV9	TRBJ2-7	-	TGTGCCAGCAGCGTAGGGTCCGGGGTCCTCACCTACGAGCAGTACTTC	CASSVGSGVLTYEQYF
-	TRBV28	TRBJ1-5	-	TGTGCCAGCAGTTTAAGACAGGGCAATCAGCCCCAGCATTTT	CASSLRQGNQPQHF
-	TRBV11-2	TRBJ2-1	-	TGTGCCAGCAGCTTAGATCAGTATTCCTCCTACAATGAGCAGTTCTTC	CASSLDQYSSYNEQFF
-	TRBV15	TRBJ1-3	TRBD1	TGTGCCACCAGCATAGACAGGGGGCTTTCCCACTCTGGAAACACCATATATTTT	CATSIDRGLSHSGNTIYF
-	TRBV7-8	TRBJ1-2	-	TGTGCCAGTCGGGACTCCGCAAACTATGGCTACACCTTC	CASRDSANYGYTF
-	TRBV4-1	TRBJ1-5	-	TGCGCCAGCAGCCAAGAAGGGACTGTTAATCAGCCCCAGCATTTT	CASSQEGTVNQPQHF
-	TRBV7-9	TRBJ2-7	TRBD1	TGTGCCAGCAGCTGGGACAGCTCCTACGAGCAGTACTTC	CASSWDSSYEQYF
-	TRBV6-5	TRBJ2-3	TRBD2	TGTGCCAGCTCCCGGACTAGCGGGAGGGGAGATACGCAGTATTTT	CASSRTSGRGDTQYF
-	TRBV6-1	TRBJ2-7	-	TGTGCCAGCAGTGAAGGGCGGGACGGAATCGCCATTCGGTCCCCCTACGAGCAGTACTTC	CASSEGRDGIAIRSPYEQYF
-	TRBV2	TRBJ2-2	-	TGTGCCAGCAGAGGTGTGAGACAGGCGGGCACCGGGGAGCTGTTTTTT	CASRGVRQAGTGELFF
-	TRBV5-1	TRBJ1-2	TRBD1	TGCGCCAGCAGCTTACCCTCCTGGACAGGAGGCGGCTACACCTTC	CASSLPSWTGGGYTF
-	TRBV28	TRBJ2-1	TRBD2	TGTGCCAGCAGACTAGCGACCTATGAGCAGTTCTTC	CASRLATYEQFF
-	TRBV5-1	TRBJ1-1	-	TGCGCCAGCAGCTTAAGGACAGTCACCTCGGCTGAAGCTTTCTTT	CASSLRTVTSAEAFF
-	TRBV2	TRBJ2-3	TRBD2	TGTGCCACCACGACTAGCGGGACAGATACGCAGTATTTT	CATTTSGTDTQYF
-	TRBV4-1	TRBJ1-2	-	TGCGCCAGCAGCCAAGATGGCGGCGGGCCGTGGTATGGCTACACCTTC	CASSQDGGGPWYGYTF
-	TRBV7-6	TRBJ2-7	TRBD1	TGTGCCAGCAGCTTACCCGGGACAGGAGTAGACGAGCAGTACTTC	CASSLPGTGVDEQYF
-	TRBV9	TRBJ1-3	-	TGTGCCAGCAGCGTAGGATCAGGGCGGACCGGAAACACCATATATTTT	CASSVGSGRTGNTIYF
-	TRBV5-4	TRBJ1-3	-	TGTGCCAGCAGCGGGACTGAGGAGGGGTGGCCTGGAAACACCATATATTTT	CASSGTEEGWPGNTIYF
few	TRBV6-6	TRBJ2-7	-	TGTGCCAGCAGTTACACCTCCTACGAGCAGTACTTC	CASSYTSYEQYF
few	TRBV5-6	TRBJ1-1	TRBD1	TGTGCCAGCATCCCCTTGGGAGGACAGGGGAACACTGAAGCTTTCTTT	CASIPLGGQGNTEAFF
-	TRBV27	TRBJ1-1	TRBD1	TGTGCCAGTCACTTCGACAGGGCAAACACTGAAGCTTTCTTT	CASHFDRANTEAFF
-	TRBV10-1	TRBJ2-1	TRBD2	TGCGCCAGCAGTGAGTTCCCGGGACTAGCGGAGTTAGGTTGGTTCTTC	CASSEFPGLAELGWFF